Listed here are 20 T cell receptor beta chains from one sample, sequenced in a study of blood T cell repertoires in COVID-19. Assay used: immunoSEQ multiplex PCR; TCRdb lists only in-frame clones, some missing. The table has roughly 450,000 clones, 80% to 95% seen once; the top ten hold about 0.6%. Sequenced input: PBMCs or T cells enriched from blood (not recorded which). The receptors stem from a young man who had recovered from COVID-19.

The genes are TRBV11-3 and TRBJ1-1; D unresolved. Trimming left V 1 base short and J 5 bases short, with 5 bases between. The length of the CDR3 is 12 residues. The germline CDR1 and CDR2 sequences are SGHNT and YENEEA. The CDR3 sequence: CASSLGPTEAFF. DNA of the CDR3: TGTGCCAGCAGCTTAGGGCCAACTGAAGCTTTCTTT.

The chain is built from TRBV18 and TRBJ2-7, with a possible D match to TRBD1 (6 bases). The CDR3 loop spans 16 amino acids. The germline V and J ends were trimmed by 4 bases and 7 bases, with 23 bases remaining between them. The V gene's germline CDR1 is KGHSH and CDR2 LQKENI. In DNA form, the CDR3 reads TGTGCCAGCTCACAACTAACACAGGGAGTGGGAAAGGAGCAGTACTTC. Translating gives CASSQLTQGVGKEQYF.

This chain links TRBV4-1 with TRBJ1-1, with a weak D call TRBD1 (5 bases). From germline, CDR1 is MGHRA and CDR2 YSYEKL. The V end lost 0 bases, the J end lost 8 bases, and 7 bases lay between the germline ends. This CDR3 spans 12 amino acids. The CDR3 DNA is TGCGCCAGCAGCCAAGATCCAGGGGAAGCTTTCTTT. Its protein product is CASSQDPGEAFF.

J is TRBJ1-1 and V is TRBV11-2; 9 bases match TRBD1. In germline, CDR1 is SGHAT, CDR2 FQNNGV. The CDR3 totals 14 residues. V dropped 7 bases and J dropped 0; count of bases not matched to a gene: 3. The CDR3 DNA reads TGTGCCAGCAAAGGACAGGGGTTGAACACTGAAGCTTTCTTT. This gives the protein CASKGQGLNTEAFF.

The table lists this clone with a count of one. This sequence joins TRBV29-1 and TRBJ2-7; D remains unclear. The CDR3 runs to 11 residues. Germline-derived CDR1 and CDR2 are SQVTM and ANQGSEA. Trimming took off 4 bases at V and 5 bases at J, with 9 bases between the two ends. The CDR3 DNA reads TGCAGCGTTGTGAACACCGACGAGCAGTACTTC. Its protein is CSVVNTDEQYF.

The rearrangement uses TRBV7-9 and TRBJ2-5; D gene uncertain. Between the trimmed V and J ends, which lost 5 bases and 5 bases, there was a span of 9 bases. Germline loops: CDR1 SEHNR, CDR2 FQNEAQ (reference sequence). The CDR3 has 12 amino acids. DNA of the CDR3: TGTGCCAGCAGCCTCTCCGGGGAGACCCAGTACTTC. Amino acids: CASSLSGETQYF.

The genes are TRBV4-1 and TRBJ2-7, with 7 bases that match TRBD1. J lost 6 bases, V lost 1 base, and 3 bases had no gene match. Germline loops: CDR1 MGHRA, CDR2 YSYEKL. CDR3 size: 13 residues. The CDR3 nucleotides are TGCGCCAGCAGCCAAGTCTCAGGGGGCGAGCAGTACTTC. As protein: CASSQVSGGEQYF.

The rearrangement uses TRBV5-1 and TRBJ2-3; D gene uncertain. The CDR3 is 13 amino acids. The germline V gene has CDR1 SGHRS and CDR2 YFSETQ. Trimming cost V 0 bases and J 3 bases, with 5 bases left between them. The CDR3 coding sequence is TGCGCCAGCAGCTTGGCTATGACAGATACGCAGTATTTT. Amino acid sequence: CASSLAMTDTQYF.

This chain connects TRBV10-3 to TRBJ1-4; D is unresolved. With 0 bases removed from V and 8 bases from J, the gap between germline ends came to 4 bases. The CDR3 length is 12 residues. The germline gives CDR1 ENHRY, CDR2 SYGVKD. In nucleotides, the CDR3 is TGTGCCATCAGTGAGTCCCCGGAAAAACTGTTTTTT. Encoded protein: CAISESPEKLFF.

This clone was recorded only once. The CDR3: CASSFRTALVTNYGYTF. CDR3 DNA: TGTGCCAGCAGTTTTCGGACAGCCCTAGTGACTAACTATGGCTACACCTTC. The genes are TRBV27 and TRBJ1-2; D possibly corresponds to TRBD1 (6 bases). Germline V gene data show CDR1 as MNHEY and CDR2 as SMNVEV (reference sequence). Trimming removed 3 bases from V and 0 bases from J, with 17 bases in between. This CDR3 spans 17 amino acids.

This chain uses TRBV19 with TRBJ1-1, with D perhaps matching TRBD1 (5 bases). CDR1 is LNHDA and CDR2 is SQIVND in the germline V gene (reference sequence). Trimming shortened V by 8 bases and J by 2 bases, and 12 bases separated the two germline ends. There are 13 residues in the CDR3. CDR3 sequence: CASRGGKNTEAFF. CDR3 sequence (DNA): TGTGCCAGTCGGGGGGGAAAAAACACTGAAGCTTTCTTT.

This chain links TRBV5-4 with TRBJ1-1; 8 bases align to TRBD1. Germline CDR1 SGHNT, CDR2 YYREEE (reference sequence). Trimming took 4 bases from V and 6 from J; bases not matched to a gene: 11. The length of the CDR3 is 15 residues. The CDR3 DNA reads TGTGCCAGCAGCCCGGAACAGGGGGGACGCGCTGAAGCTTTCTTT. Amino acid sequence: CASSPEQGGRAEAFF.

The chain recombines TRBV5-6 with TRBJ2-1, with 12 positions matching TRBD2. Germline V gene data show CDR1 as SGHDT and CDR2 as YYEEEE. The CDR3 is 16 residues long. V lost 5 bases, J lost 4 bases, and 7 bases stayed unmatched. DNA for the CDR3: TGTGCCAGCAGTAGGACTAGCGGGGACTTTTACAATGAGCAGTTCTTC. It yields the protein CASSRTSGDFYNEQFF.

This clone showed up just once. The chain joins TRBV10-3 to TRBJ2-1; 11 bases line up with TRBD2. V dropped 5 bases and J dropped 6; count of bases not matched to a gene: 6. The CDR3 covers 15 residues. Germline-derived CDR1 and CDR2 are ENHRY and SYGVKD. The CDR3 region is CAISSTSGSGNEQFF. Written as DNA, the CDR3 is TGTGCCATCAGTTCCACTAGCGGGAGTGGCAATGAGCAGTTCTTC.

The V gene is TRBV6-5, the J gene TRBJ1-6; the D is unclear. The CDR3 consists of 13 residues. Looked up from germline, CDR1 is MNHEY and CDR2 is SVGAGI. The V end lost 2 bases, the J end lost 6 bases, and 5 bases lay between the germline ends. The CDR3 spells CASSYGSNSPLHF. CDR3 in DNA: TGTGCCAGCAGTTACGGCAGTAATTCACCCCTCCACTTT.

The chain links TRBV4-1 to TRBJ2-3; the match to TRBD2 covers 10 bases. The CDR3 extends over 15 amino acids. Germline V gene data show CDR1 as MGHRA and CDR2 as YSYEKL. The junction had 4 bases not matched to a gene; V was cut back by 7 bases and J by 0 bases. CDR3 residues: CASTMGLASTDTQYF. CDR3 coding DNA: TGCGCCAGCACTATGGGACTAGCGAGCACAGATACGCAGTATTTT.

The chain links TRBV11-2 to TRBJ2-2; 7 nucleotides align to TRBD2. There are 13 residues in the CDR3. V shed 4 bases and J 7 bases; nucleotides not matched to a gene: 3. The germline V gene encodes CDR1 SGHAT and CDR2 FQNNGV. The CDR3 DNA reads TGTGCCAGCAGCTCCGGGGGGAACGGGGAGCTGTTTTTT. It specifies CASSSGGNGELFF. Combining the CDR3 with reference TRBV11-2 and TRBJ2-2 gives the whole variable domain EAGVAQSPRYKIIEKRQSVAFWCNPISGHATLYWYQQILGQGPKLLIQFQNNGVVDDSQLPKDRFSAERLKGVDSTLKIQPAKLEDSAVYLCASSSGGNGELFFGEGSRLTVL.

CDR3 in amino acids: CASSHLDRTNSPLHF. CDR3 nucleotide sequence: TGCGCCAGCAGTCACCTAGACAGGACAAATTCACCCCTCCACTTT. The rearrangement links TRBV10-1 to TRBJ1-6; tentatively, D is TRBD1 (6 bases). The CDR3 sequence is 15 residues long. Germline CDR1 and CDR2: WNHNN and SYGVQD (reference sequence). The V end was cut by 5 bases, the J end by 7 bases, with 15 bases between.

This chain links TRBV19 with TRBJ2-7, with D possibly matching TRBD2 (5 bases). The germline CDR1 and CDR2 sequences are LNHDA and SQIVND (reference sequence). V lost 3 bases, J lost 1 base, and 7 bases lay in between. There are 13 residues in the CDR3. CDR3 in DNA: TGTGCCAGTAGTATCAGGAGGTCCTACGAGCAGTACTTC. Its protein product is CASSIRRSYEQYF.

This rearrangement joins TRBV2 to TRBJ1-5; 7 bases are shared with TRBD1. Germline-derived CDR1 and CDR2 are SNHLY and FYNNEI. V shed 5 bases and J 4 bases; nucleotides not matched to a gene: 14. CDR3 size: 17 residues. The CDR3 spells CASSPLQTGIGNQPQHF. The CDR3 DNA reads TGTGCCAGCAGTCCACTCCAGACAGGGATCGGGAATCAGCCCCAGCATTTT.